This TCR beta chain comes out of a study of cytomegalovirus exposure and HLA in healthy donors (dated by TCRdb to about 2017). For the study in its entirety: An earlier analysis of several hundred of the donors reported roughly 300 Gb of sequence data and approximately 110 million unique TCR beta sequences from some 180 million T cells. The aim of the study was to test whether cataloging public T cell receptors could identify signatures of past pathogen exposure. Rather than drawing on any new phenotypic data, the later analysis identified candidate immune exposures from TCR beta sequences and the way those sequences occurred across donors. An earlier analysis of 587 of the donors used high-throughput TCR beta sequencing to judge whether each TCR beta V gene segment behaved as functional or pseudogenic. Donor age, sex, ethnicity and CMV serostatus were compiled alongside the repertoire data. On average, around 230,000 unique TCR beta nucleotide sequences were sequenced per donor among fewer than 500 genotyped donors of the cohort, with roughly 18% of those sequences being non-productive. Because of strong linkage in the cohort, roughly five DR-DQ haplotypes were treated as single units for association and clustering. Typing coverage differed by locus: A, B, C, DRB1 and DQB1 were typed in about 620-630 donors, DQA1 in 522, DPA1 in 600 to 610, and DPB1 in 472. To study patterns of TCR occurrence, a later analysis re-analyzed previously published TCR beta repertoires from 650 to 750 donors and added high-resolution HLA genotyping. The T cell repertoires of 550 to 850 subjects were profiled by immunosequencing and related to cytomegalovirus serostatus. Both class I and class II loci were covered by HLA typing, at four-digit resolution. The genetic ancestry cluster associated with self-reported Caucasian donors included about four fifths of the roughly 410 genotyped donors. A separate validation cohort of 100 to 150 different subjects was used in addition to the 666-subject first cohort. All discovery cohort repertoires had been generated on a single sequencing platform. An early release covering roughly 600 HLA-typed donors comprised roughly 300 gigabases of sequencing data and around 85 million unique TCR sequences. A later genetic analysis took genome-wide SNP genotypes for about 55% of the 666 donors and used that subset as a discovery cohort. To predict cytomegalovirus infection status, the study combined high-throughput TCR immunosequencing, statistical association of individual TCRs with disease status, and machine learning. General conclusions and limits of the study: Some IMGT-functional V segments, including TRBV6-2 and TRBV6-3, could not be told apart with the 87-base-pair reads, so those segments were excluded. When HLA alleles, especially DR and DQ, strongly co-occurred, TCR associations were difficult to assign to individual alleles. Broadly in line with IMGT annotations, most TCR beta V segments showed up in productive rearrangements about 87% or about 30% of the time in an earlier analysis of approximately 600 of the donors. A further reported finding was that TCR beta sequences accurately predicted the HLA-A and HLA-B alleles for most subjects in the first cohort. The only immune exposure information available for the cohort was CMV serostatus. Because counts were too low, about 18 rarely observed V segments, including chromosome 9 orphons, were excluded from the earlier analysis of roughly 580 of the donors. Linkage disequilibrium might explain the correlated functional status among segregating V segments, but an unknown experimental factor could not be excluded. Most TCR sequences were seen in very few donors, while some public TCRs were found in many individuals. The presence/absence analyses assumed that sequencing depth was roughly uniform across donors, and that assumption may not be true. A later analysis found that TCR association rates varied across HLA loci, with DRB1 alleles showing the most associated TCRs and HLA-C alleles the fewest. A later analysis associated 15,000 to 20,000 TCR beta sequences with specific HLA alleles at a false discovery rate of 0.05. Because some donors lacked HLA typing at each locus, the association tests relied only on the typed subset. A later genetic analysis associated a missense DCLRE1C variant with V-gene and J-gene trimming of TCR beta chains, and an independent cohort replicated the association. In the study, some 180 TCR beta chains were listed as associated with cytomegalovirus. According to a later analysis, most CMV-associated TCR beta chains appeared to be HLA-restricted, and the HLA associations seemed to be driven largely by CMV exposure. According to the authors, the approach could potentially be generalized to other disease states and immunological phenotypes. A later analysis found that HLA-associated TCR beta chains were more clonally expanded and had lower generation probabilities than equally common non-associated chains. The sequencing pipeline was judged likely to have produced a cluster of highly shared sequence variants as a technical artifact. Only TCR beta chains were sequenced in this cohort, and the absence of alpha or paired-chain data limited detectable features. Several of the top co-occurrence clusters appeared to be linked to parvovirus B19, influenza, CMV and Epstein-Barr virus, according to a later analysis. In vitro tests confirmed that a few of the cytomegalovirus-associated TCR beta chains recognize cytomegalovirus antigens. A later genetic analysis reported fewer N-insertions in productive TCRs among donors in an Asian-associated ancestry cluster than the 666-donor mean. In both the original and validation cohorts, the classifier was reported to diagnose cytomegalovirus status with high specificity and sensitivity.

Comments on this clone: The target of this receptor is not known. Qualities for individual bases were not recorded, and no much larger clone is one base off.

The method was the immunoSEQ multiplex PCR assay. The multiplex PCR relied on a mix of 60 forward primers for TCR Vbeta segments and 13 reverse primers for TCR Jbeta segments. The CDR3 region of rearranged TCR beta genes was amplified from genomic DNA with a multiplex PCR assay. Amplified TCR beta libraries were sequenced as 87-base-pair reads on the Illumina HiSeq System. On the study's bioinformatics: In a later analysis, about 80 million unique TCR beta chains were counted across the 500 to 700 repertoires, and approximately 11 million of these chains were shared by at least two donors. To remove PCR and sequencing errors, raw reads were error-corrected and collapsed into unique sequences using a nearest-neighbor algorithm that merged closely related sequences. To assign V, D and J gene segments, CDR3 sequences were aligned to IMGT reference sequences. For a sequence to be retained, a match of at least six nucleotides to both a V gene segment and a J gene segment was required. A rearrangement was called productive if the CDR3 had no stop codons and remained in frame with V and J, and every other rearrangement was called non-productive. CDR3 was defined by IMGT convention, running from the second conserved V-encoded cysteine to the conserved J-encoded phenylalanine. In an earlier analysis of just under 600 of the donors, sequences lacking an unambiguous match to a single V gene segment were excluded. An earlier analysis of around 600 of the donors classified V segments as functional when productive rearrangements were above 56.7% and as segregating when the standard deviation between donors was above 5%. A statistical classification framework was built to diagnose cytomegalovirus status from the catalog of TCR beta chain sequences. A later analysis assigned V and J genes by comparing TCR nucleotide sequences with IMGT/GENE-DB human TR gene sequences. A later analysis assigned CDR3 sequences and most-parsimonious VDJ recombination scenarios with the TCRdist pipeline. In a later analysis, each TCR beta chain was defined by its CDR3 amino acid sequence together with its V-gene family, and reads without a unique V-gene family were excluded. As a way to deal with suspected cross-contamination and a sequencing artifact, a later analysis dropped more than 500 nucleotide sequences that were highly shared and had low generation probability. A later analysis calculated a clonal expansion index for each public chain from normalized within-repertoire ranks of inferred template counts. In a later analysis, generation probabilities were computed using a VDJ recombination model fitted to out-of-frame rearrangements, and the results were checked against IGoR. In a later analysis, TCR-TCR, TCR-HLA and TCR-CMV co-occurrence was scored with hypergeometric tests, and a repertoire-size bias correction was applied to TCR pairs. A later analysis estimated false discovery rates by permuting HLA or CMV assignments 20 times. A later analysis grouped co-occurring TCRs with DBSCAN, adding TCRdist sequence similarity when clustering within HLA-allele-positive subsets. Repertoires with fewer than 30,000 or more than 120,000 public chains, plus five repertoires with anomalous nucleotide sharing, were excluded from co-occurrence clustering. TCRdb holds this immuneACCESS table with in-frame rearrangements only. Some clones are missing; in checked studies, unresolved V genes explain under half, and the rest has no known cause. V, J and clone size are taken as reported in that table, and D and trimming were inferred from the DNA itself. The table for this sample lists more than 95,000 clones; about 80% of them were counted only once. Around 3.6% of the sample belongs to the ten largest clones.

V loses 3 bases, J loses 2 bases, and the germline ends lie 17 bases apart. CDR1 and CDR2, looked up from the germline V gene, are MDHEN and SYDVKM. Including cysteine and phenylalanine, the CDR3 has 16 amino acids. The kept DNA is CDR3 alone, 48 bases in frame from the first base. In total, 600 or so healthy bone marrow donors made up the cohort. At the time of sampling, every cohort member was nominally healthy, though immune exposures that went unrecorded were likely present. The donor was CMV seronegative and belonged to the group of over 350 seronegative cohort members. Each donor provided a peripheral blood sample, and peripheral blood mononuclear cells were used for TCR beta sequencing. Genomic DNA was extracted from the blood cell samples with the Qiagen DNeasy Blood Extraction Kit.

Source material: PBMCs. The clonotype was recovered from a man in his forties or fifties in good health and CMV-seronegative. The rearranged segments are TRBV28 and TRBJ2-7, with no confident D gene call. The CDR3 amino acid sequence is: CASSFPRIPRTYEQYF. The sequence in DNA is TGTGCCAGCAGTTTTCCTCGGATCCCGAGGACCTACGAGCAGTACTTC.